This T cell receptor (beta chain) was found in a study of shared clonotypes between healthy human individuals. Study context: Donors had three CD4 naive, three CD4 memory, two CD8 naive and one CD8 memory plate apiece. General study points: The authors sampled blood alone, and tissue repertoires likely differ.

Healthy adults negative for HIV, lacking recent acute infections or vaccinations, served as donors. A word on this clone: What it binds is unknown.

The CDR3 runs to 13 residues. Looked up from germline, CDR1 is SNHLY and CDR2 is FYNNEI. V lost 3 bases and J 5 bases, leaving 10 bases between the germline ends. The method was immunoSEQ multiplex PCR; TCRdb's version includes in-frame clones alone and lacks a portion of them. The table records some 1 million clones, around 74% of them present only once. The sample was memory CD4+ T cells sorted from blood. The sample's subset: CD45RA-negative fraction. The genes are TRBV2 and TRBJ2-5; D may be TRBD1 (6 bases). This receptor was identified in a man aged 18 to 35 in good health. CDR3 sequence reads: CASSDRGTETQYF. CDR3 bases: TGTGCCAGCAGTGACAGGGGAACGGAGACCCAGTACTTC.